This T cell receptor (beta chain) was obtained from a study of neurological immune-mediated disorders. TCRdb independently ran MiXCR on the 5' RACE reads; one entry per CDR3 protein. The sample holds 30,000 to 35,000 distinct CDR3 sequences, 20% to 25% seen once. The CDR3 is 14 amino acids. V lost 5 bases, J lost 5 bases, and 15 bases lay in between. In this sample, this clonotype turned up many times. This TCR came from a man aged 50 to 60 with HTLV-1-associated myelopathy (HAM/TSP). This chain uses TRBV12-3 or TRBV12-4 with TRBJ1-1, with D possibly being TRBD1 (5 bases). Sequenced input: CD4+ T cells from blood. Here the CDR3 DNA reads TGTGCCAGCAGTACCCGGTTCCGGGGGACTGAAGCTTTCTTT. It yields the protein CASSTRFRGTEAFF.